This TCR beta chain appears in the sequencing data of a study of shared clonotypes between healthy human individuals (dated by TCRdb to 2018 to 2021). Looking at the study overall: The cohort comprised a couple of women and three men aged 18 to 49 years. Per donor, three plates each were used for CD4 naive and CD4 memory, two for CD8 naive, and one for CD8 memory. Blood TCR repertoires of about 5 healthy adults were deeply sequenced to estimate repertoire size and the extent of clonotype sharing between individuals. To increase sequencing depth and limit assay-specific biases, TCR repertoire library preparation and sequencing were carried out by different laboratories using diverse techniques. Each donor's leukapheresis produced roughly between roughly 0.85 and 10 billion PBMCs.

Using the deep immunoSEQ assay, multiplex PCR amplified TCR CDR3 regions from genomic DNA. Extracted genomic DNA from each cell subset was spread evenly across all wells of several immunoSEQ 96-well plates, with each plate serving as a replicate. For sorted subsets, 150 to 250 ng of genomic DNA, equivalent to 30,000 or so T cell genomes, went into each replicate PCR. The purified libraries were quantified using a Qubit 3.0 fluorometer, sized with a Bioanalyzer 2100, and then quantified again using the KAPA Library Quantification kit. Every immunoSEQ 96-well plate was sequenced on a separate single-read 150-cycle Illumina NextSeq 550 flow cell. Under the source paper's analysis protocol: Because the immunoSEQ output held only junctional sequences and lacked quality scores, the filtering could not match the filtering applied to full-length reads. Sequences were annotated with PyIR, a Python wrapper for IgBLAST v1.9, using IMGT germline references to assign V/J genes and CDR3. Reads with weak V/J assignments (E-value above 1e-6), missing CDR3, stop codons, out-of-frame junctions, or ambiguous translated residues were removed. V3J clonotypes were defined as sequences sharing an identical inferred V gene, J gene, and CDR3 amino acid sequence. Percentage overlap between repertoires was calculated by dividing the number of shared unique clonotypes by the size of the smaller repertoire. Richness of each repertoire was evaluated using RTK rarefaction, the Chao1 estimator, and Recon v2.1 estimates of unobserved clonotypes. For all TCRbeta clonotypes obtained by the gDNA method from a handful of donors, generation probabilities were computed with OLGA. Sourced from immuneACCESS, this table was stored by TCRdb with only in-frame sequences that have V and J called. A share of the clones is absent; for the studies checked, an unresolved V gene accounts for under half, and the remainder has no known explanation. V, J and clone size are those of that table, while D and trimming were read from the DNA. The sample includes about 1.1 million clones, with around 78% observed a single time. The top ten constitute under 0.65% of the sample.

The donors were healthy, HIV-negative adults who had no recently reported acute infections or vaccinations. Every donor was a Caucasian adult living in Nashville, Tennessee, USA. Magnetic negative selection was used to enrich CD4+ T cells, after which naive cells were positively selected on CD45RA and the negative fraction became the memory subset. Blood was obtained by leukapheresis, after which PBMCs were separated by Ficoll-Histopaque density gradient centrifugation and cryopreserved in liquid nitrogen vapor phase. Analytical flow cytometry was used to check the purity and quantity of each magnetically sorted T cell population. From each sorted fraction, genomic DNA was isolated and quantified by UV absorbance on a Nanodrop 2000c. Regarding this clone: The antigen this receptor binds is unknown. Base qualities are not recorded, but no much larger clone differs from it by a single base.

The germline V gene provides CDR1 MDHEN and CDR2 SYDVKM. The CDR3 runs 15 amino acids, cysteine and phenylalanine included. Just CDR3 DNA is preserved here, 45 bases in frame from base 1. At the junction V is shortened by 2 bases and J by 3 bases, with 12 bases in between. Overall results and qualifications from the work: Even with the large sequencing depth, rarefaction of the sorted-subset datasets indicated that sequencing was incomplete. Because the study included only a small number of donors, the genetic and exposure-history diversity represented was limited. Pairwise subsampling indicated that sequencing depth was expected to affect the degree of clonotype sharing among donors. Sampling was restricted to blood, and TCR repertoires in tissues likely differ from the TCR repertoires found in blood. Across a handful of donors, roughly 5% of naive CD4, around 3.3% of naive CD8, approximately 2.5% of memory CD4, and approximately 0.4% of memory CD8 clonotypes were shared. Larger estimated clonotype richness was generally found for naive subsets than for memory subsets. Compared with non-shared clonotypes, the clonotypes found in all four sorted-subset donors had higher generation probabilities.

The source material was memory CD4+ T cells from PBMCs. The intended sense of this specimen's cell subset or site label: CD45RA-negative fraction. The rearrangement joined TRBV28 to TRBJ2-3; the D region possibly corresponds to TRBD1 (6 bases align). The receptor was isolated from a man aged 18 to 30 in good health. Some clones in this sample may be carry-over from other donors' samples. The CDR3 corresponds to CASSLQQGTTDTQYF. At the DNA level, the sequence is TGTGCCAGCAGTTTACAACAGGGTACGACAGATACGCAGTATTTT.